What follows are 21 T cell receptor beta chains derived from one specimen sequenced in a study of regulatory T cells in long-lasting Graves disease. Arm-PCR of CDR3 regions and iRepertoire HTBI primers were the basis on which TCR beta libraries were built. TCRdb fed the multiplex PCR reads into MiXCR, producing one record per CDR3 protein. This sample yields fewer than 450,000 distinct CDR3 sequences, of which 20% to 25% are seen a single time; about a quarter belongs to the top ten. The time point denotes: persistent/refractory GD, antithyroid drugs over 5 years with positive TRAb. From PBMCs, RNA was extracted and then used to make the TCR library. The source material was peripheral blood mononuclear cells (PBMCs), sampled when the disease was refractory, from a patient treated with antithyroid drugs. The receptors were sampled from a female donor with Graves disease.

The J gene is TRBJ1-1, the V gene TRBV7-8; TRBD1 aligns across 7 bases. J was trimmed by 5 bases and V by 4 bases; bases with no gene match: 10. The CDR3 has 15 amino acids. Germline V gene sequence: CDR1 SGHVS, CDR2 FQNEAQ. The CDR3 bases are TGTGCCAGCAGCTCAAGGACAGGAAATTGGACTGAAGCTTTCTTT. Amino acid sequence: CASSSRTGNWTEAFF.

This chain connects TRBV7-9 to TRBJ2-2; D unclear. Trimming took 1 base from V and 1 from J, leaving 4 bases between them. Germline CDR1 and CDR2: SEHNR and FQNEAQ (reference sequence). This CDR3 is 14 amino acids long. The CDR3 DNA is TGTGCCAGCAGCTTAGTCCGGAACACCGGGGAGCTGTTTTTT. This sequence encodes CASSLVRNTGELFF. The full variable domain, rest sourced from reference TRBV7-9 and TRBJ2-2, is DTGVSQNPRHKITKRGQNVTFRCDPISEHNRLYWYRQTLGQGPEFLTYFQNEAQLEKSRLLSDRFSAERPKGSFSTLEIQRTEQGDSAMYLCASSLVRNTGELFFGEGSRLTVL.

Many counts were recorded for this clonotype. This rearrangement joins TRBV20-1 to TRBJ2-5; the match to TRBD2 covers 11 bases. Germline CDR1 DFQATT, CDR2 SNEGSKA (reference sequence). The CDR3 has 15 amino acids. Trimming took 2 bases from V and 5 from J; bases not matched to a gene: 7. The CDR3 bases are TGCAGTGCTAGAATTAGCGGGAGGGGTCAGGAGACCCAGTACTTC. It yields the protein CSARISGRGQETQYF.

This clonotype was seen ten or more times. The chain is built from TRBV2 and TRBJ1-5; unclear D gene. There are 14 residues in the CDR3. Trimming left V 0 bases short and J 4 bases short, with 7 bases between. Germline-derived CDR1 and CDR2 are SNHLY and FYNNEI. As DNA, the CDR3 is TGTGCCAGCAGTGAAGCGCTTCCAAATCAGCCCCAGCATTTT. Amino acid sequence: CASSEALPNQPQHF.

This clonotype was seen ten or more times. CDR3 amino acids: CASNRGDMGAYEQYF. In nucleotides, the CDR3 is TGTGCCAGCAACCGAGGGGACATGGGGGCCTACGAGCAGTACTTC. The chain joins TRBV2 to TRBJ2-7; D perhaps matches TRBD1 (6 bases). CDR3 length equals 15 residues. Trimming left V 7 bases short and J 2 bases short, with 18 bases between. Looked up from germline, CDR1 is SNHLY and CDR2 is FYNNEI.

CDR3 sequence reads: CSARDAREAQETQYF. For the CDR3, the DNA is TGCAGTGCTAGAGATGCCCGAGAGGCCCAAGAGACCCAGTACTTC. The J gene is TRBJ2-5, the V gene TRBV20-1, with D uncertain. This CDR3 has 15 amino acids. Trimming removed 0 bases at V and 1 base at J, with 12 bases between. Germline V gene lookup returns CDR1 DFQATT and CDR2 SNEGSKA (reference sequence).

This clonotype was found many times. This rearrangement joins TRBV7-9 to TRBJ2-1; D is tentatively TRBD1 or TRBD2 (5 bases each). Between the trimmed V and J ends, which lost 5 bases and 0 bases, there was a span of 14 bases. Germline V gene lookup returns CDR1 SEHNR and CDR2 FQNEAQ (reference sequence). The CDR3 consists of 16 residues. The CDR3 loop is CASSLDEGPSYNEQFF. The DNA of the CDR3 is TGTGCCAGCAGCCTGGACGAGGGACCCTCCTACAATGAGCAGTTCTTC.

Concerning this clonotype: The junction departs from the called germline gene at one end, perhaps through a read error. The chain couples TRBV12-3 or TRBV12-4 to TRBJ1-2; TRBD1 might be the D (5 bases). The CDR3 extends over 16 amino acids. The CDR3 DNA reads TGTGCCAGCAGTTTACTACCGGGACCGCTCACCTATAGCTACACCTTC. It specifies CASSLLPGPLTYSYTF.

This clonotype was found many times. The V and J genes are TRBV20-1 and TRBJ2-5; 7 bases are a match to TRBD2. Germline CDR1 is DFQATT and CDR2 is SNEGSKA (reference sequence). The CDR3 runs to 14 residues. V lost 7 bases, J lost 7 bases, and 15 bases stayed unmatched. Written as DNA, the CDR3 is TGCAGTGTCACCCGGGACTACATAAAGGCGACCCAGTACTTC. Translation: CSVTRDYIKATQYF.

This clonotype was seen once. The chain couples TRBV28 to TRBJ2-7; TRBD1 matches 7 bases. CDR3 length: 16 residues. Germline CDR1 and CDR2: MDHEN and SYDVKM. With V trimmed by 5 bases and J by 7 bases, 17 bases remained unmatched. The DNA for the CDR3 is TGTGCCAGCAGTCTTTATACGACAGGGTGGCTTCGAGAGCAGTACTTC. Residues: CASSLYTTGWLREQYF.

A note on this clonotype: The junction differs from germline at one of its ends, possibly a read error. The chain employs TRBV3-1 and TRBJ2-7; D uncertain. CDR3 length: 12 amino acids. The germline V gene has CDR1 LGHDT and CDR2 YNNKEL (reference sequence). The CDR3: CASGQEVYEQYF. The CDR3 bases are TGTGCCAGCGGCCAAGAAGTTTACGAGCAGTACTTC.

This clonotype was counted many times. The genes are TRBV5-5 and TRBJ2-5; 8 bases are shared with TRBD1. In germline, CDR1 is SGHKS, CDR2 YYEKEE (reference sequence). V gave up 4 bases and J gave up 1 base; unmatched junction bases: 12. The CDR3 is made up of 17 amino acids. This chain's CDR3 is CASSPLGTGSFQETQYF. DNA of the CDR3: TGTGCCAGCAGCCCCCTAGGGACAGGCTCCTTCCAAGAGACCCAGTACTTC. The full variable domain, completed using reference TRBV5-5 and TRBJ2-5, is DAGVTQSPTHLIKTRGQQVTLRCSPISGHKSVSWYQQVLGQGPQFIFQYYEKEERGRGNFPDRFSARQFPNYSSELNVNALLLGDSALYLCASSPLGTGSFQETQYFGPGTRLLVL.

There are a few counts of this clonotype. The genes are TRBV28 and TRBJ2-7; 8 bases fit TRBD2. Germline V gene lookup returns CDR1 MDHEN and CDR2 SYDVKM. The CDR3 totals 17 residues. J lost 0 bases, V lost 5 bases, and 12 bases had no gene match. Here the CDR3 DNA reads TGTGCCAGCAGTCCCGCGGGGGGAGGGGCATACTCCTACGAGCAGTACTTC. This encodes CASSPAGGGAYSYEQYF.

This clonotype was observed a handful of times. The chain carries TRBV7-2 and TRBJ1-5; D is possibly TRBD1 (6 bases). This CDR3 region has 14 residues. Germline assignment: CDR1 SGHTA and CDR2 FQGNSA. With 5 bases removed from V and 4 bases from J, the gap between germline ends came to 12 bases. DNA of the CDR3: TGTGCCAGCAGCACAAACAGGGTGAATCAGCCCCAGCATTTT. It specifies CASSTNRVNQPQHF.

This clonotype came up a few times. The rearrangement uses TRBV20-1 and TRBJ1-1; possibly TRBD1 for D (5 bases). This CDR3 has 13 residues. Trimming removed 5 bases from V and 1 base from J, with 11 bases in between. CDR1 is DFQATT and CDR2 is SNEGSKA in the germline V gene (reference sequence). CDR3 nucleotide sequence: TGCAGTGCTCGTCCGAGGGGGAACACTGAAGCTTTCTTT. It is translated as CSARPRGNTEAFF.

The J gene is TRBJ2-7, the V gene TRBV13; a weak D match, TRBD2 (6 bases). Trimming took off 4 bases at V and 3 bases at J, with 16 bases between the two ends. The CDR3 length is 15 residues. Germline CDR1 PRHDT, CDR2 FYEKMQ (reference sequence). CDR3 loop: CASSSELALDYEQYF. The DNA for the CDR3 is TGTGCCAGCAGCTCGGAACTAGCCCTTGACTACGAGCAGTACTTC.

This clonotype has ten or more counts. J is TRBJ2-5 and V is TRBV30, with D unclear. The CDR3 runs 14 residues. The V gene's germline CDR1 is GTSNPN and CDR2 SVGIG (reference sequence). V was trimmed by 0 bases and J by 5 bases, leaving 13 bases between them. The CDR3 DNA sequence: TGTGCCTGGAGTGTAACGGGTGGGGTGGAGACCCAGTACTTC. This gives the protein CAWSVTGGVETQYF.

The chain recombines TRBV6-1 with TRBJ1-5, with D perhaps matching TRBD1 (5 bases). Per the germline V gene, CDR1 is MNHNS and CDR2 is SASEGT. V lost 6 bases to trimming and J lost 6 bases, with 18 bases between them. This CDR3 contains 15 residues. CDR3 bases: TGTGCCAGCAGACCCGGAGGGCGGGGGATTCAGCCCCAGCATTTT. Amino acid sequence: CASRPGGRGIQPQHF.

The DNA for the CDR3 is TGTGCCAGCGAGGGGGTCGTGAGGGGGTCTCGCAATCAGCCCCAGCATTTT. As protein: CASEGVVRGSRNQPQHF. The chain couples TRBV6-1 to TRBJ1-5; tentatively, D is TRBD1 (6 bases). Looked up from germline, CDR1 is MNHNS and CDR2 is SASEGT. The CDR3 totals 17 residues. V lost 8 bases and J 2 bases, leaving 22 bases between the germline ends.

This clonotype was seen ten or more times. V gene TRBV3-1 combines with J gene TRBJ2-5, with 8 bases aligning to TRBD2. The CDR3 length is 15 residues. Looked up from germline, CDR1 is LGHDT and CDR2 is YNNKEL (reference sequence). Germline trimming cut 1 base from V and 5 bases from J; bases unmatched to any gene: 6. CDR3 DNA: TGTGCCAGCAGCCAAGGGCCGACTAGCGTCGAGACCCAGTACTTC. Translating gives CASSQGPTSVETQYF.

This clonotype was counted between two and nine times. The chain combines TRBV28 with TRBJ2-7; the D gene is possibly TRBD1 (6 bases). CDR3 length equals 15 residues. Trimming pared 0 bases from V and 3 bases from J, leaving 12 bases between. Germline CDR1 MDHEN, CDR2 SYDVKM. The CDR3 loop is CASSLWTGSLYEQYF. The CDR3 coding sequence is TGTGCCAGCAGTTTATGGACAGGTAGTCTCTACGAGCAGTACTTC.